This entry describes one TCR beta chain. The CDR3 runs to 15 residues. V was pared by 2 bases and J by 10 bases, with 10 bases of the junction left unmatched. Germline CDR1 and CDR2: KGHDR and SFDVKD. This sample is part of a study of blood T cell repertoires in COVID-19. Clones were read by immunoSEQ multiplex PCR, and TCRdb kept only the in-frame ones, dropping some. The top ten clones hold 1.5% to 2% of a sample with about 320,000 clones, more than 75% of them seen once. The rearrangement joins TRBV24-1 to TRBJ2-1, with 7 bases that match TRBD1. Sequencing used peripheral blood. The sequence was obtained from a woman in her forties or fifties with acute or convalescent COVID-19. In DNA, the CDR3 is TGTGCCACCAGTGATTCCGAGACAGGGTCGGAAGAGCAGTTCTTC. Translation: CATSDSETGSEEQFF.